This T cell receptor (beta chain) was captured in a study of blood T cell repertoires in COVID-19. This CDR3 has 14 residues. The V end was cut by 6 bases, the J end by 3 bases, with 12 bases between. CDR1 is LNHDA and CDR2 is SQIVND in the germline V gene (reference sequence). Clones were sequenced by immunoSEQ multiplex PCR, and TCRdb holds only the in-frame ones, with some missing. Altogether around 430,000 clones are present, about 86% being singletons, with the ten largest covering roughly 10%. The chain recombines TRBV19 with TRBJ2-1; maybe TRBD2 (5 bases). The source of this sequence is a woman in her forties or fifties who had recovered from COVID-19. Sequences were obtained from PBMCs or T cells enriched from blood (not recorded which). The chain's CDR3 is CASSLGVRYNEQFF. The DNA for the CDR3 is TGTGCCAGTAGCCTCGGGGTCCGCTACAATGAGCAGTTCTTC.